The present T cell receptor beta chain was sequenced within a study of preoperative IRX-2 immunotherapy in early breast cancer. This clone was detected only a few times. Sequencing used immunoSEQ multiplex PCR; TCRdb keeps in-frame clones, though not all of them. The table shows 700 or so clones, with roughly 84% occurring only once. Stated treatment: preoperative locoregional IRX-2 cytokine immunotherapy. The CDR3 length is 15 residues. After removal of 5 bases from V and 7 bases from J, the junction contained 6 bases not matched to a gene. Germline assignment: CDR1 SGHNT and CDR2 YENEEA. The clonotype was recovered from a human donor with breast cancer. V usage is TRBV11-3 and J usage is TRBJ2-1, with 12 bases identical to TRBD1. The material sequenced was tumor tissue, taken after IRX-2 immunotherapy. Written as DNA, the CDR3 is TGTGCCAGCAGCCAAGGGACAGGGGGCTGGAATGAGCAGTTCTTC. This gives the protein CASSQGTGGWNEQFF.